This T cell receptor beta chain is from a study of blood T cells in healthy people across ages. This CDR3 has 13 amino acids. The V gene's germline CDR1 is SGHRS and CDR2 YFSETQ. Trimming pared 0 bases from V and 1 base from J, leaving 4 bases between. Then a second PCR, running roughly 7 to 11 cycles, was carried out with a sample-barcoded 5' primer and a J-beta primer mix. TCRdb independently ran MiXCR on the 5' RACE reads; one entry per CDR3 protein. The data contain around 970,000 distinct CDR3 sequences, roughly half of them singletons. Sequencing was done on a sample of blood. The chain has TRBV5-1 and TRBJ1-2, with no clear D. The origin of this receptor is a woman aged 55 to 70 in good health. CDR3 sequence: CASSLDDNYGYTF. The DNA for the CDR3 is TGCGCCAGCAGCTTGGACGATAACTATGGCTACACCTTC.